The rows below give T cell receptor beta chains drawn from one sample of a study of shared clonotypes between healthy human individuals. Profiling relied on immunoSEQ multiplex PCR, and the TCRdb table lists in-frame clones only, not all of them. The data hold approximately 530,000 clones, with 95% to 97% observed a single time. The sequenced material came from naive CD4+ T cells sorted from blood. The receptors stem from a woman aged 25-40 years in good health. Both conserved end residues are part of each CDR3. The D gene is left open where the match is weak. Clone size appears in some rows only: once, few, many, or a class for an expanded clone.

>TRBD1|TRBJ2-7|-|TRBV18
CASSQTGAYEQYF
TGTGCCAGCTCACAGACAGGGGCCTACGAGCAGTACTTC
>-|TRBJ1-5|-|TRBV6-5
CASSPVLNQPQHF
TGTGCCAGCAGTCCGGTTTTAAATCAGCCCCAGCATTTT
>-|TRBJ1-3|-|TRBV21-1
CASSKAVDWGIAGNTIYF
TGTGCCAGCAGCAAAGCGGTTGACTGGGGGATCGCTGGAAACACCATATATTTT
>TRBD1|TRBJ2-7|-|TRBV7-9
CASRRGQDSYEQYF
TGTGCCAGCAGGCGGGGACAGGACTCCTACGAGCAGTACTTC
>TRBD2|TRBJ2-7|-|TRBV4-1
CASSHQKLAGEGEQYF
TGCGCCAGCAGCCACCAAAAACTAGCGGGAGAAGGCGAGCAGTACTTC
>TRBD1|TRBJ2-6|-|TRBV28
CASTPQGFGSGANVLTF
TGTGCCAGCACCCCACAGGGGTTTGGCTCTGGGGCCAACGTCCTGACTTTC
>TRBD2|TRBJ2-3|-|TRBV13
CASSLIFGTSGITDTQYF
TGTGCCAGCAGCTTAATCTTCGGGACTAGCGGTATCACAGATACGCAGTATTTT
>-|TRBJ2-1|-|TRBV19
CASSIVRASGEQFF
TGTGCCAGTAGTATAGTCAGGGCGAGCGGTGAGCAGTTCTTC
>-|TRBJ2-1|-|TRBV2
CASKKAGSGDEQFF
TGTGCCAGCAAGAAAGCGGGCAGTGGGGATGAGCAGTTCTTC
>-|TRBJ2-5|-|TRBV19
CASSIDQEPGATQYF
TGTGCCAGTAGTATAGATCAGGAGCCGGGAGCGACCCAGTACTTC
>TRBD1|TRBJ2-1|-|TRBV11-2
CASSLVGQGGEQFF
TGTGCCAGCAGCTTAGTCGGACAGGGGGGCGAGCAGTTCTTC
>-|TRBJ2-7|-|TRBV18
CASSPRDSSEQYF
TGTGCCAGCTCACCACGGGATAGCTCCGAGCAGTACTTC
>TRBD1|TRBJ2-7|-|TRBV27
CASGRDRGESEQYF
TGTGCCAGCGGCCGGGACAGGGGGGAGTCCGAGCAGTACTTC
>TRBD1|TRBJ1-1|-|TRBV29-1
CSVGDRGDTEAFF
TGCAGCGTGGGAGACAGGGGGGACACTGAAGCTTTCTTT
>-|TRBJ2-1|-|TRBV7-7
CASSLYGGYNEQFF
TGTGCCAGCAGCTTATATGGCGGTTACAATGAGCAGTTCTTC
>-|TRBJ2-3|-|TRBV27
CASSHASNTDTQYF
TGTGCCAGCAGCCACGCCTCTAACACAGATACGCAGTATTTT
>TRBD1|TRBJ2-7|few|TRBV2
CASSDGTVKDEQYF
TGTGCCAGCAGTGATGGGACAGTTAAGGACGAGCAGTACTTC
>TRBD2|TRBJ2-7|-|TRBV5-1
CASSSNSGGAYEQYF
TGCGCCAGCAGCTCTAATAGCGGGGGAGCCTACGAGCAGTACTTC
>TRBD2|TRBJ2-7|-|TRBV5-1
CASSLRTSGRSSYEQYF
TGCGCCAGCAGCCTTCGGACTAGCGGGAGGAGCTCCTACGAGCAGTACTTC
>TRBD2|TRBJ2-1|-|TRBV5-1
CASSSLAGVINEQFF
TGCGCCAGCAGCTCACTAGCGGGAGTAATCAATGAGCAGTTCTTC
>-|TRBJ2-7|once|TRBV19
CASSGMGSFYEQYF
TGTGCCAGTAGTGGGATGGGTTCCTTCTACGAGCAGTACTTC
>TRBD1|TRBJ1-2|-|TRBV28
CASRTGGDYGYTF
TGTGCCAGCCGAACAGGGGGGGACTATGGCTACACCTTC
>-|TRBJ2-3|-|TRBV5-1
CASSTSTDTQYF
TGCGCCAGCAGCACTAGCACAGATACGCAGTATTTT
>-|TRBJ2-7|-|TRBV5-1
CASSLGQGSYEQYF
TGCGCCAGCAGCTTGGGTCAGGGCTCCTACGAGCAGTACTTC
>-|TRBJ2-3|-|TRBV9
CASSVALPSTPDTQYF
TGTGCCAGCAGCGTAGCCCTTCCCTCTACCCCGGATACGCAGTATTTT
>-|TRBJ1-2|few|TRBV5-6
CASSEGAGYTF
TGTGCCAGCAGCGAGGGAGCGGGCTACACCTTC
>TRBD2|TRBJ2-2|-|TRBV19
CASSFGLAGGAGTGELFF
TGTGCCAGTAGTTTTGGACTAGCGGGAGGTGCGGGCACCGGGGAGCTGTTTTTT
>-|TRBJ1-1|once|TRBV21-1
CASTPCGRGTEAFF
TGTGCCAGCACCCCATGTGGCCGTGGCACTGAAGCTTTCTTT
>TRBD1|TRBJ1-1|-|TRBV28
CASSRGDSMNTEAFF
TGTGCCAGCTCCAGAGGGGACAGCATGAACACTGAAGCTTTCTTT
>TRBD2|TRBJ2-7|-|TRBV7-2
CASSSGTSVRYEQYF
TGTGCCAGCAGCTCAGGGACTAGCGTTCGATATGAGCAGTACTTC
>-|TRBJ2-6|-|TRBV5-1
CASSLESSGANVLTF
TGCGCCAGCAGCTTGGAAAGCTCTGGGGCCAACGTCCTGACTTTC
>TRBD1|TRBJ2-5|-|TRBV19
CASSRGTVTQETQYF
TGTGCCAGTAGTAGGGGGACAGTTACTCAAGAGACCCAGTACTTC
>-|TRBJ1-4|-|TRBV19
CASRDGGATNEKLFF
TGTGCCAGTAGGGACGGGGGAGCAACTAATGAAAAACTGTTTTTT
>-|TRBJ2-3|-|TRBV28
CASSLRTSYTDTQYF
TGTGCCAGCAGTTTAAGGACTTCATACACAGATACGCAGTATTTT
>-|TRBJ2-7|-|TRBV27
CASRRRQESYEQYF
TGTGCCAGCAGGCGCCGACAAGAGAGTTACGAGCAGTACTTC
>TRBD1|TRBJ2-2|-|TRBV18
CASSPDPGQGSAGELFF
TGTGCCAGCTCACCGGATCCGGGACAGGGGTCCGCCGGGGAGCTGTTTTTT
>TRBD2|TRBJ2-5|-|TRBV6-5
CASSPPETGGETQYF
TGTGCCAGCAGCCCACCGGAGACGGGGGGGGAGACCCAGTACTTC
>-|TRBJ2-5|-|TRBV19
CASSIETGAGGKETQYF
TGTGCCAGTAGTATTGAGACAGGGGCGGGAGGAAAAGAGACCCAGTACTTC
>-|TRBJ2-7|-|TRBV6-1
CASSDLPSDTYEQYF
TGTGCCAGCAGTGATTTACCTAGCGACACCTACGAGCAGTACTTC
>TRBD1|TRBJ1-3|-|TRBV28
CASSLTGGSSGNTIYF
TGTGCCAGCAGTTTGACAGGGGGCTCTTCAGGAAACACCATATATTTT
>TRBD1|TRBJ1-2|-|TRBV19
CASSRAGGVNYGYTF
TGTGCCAGTAGTCGGGCAGGGGGTGTTAACTATGGCTACACCTTC
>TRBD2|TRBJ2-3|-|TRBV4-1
CASSQVGLPTDTQYF
TGCGCCAGCAGCCAAGTGGGACTACCCACAGATACGCAGTATTTT
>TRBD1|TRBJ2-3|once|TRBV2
CASSVGQRKTQYF
TGTGCCAGCAGCGTGGGACAGAGGAAGACGCAGTATTTT
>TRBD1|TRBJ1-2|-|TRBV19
CASKNRGKVLGYTF
TGTGCCAGTAAGAACAGGGGGAAGGTTTTGGGCTACACCTTC
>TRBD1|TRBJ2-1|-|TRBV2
CASSEGLDRGGHNEQFF
TGTGCCAGCAGTGAAGGTCTTGACAGGGGGGGCCACAATGAGCAGTTCTTC
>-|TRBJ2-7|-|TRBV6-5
CASKKVDTASYEQYF
TGTGCCAGCAAGAAGGTGGATACGGCCTCCTACGAGCAGTACTTC
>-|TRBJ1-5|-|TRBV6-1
CASRDMKGNQPQHF
TGTGCCAGCAGGGACATGAAGGGCAATCAGCCCCAGCATTTT
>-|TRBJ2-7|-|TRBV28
CASSLSLGPPLLGQYF
TGTGCCAGCAGTTTATCACTGGGGCCCCCCCTGCTGGGGCAGTACTTC
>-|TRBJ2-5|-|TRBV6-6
CASSYTTRRETQYF
TGTGCCAGCAGTTACACTACTAGACGGGAGACCCAGTACTTC
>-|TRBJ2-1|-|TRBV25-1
CASSEPRGSGNEQFF
TGTGCCAGCAGTGAGCCCCGCGGTAGCGGCAATGAGCAGTTCTTC
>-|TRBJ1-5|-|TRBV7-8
CASSLGGRSNQPQHF
TGTGCCAGCAGCTTAGGGGGAAGGAGCAATCAGCCCCAGCATTTT
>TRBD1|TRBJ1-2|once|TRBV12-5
CASGTGQTSGYTF
TGTGCTAGTGGTACGGGACAGACTTCTGGGTACACCTTC
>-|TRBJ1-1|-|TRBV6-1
CASNRQWRNTEAFF
TGTGCCAGCAATAGACAGTGGCGGAACACTGAAGCTTTCTTT
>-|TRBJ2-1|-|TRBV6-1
CASSALRASAGNEQFF
TGTGCCAGCAGTGCGTTAAGGGCTAGCGCGGGGAATGAGCAGTTCTTC
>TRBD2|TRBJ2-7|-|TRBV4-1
CASSQVASGSLSYEQYF
TGCGCCAGCAGCCAAGTGGCTAGCGGGAGTCTCTCCTACGAGCAGTACTTC
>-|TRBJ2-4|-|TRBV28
CASRGTNPETGGSAKNIQYF
TGTGCCAGCAGGGGGACCAACCCAGAGACAGGCGGCTCAGCCAAAAACATTCAGTACTTC